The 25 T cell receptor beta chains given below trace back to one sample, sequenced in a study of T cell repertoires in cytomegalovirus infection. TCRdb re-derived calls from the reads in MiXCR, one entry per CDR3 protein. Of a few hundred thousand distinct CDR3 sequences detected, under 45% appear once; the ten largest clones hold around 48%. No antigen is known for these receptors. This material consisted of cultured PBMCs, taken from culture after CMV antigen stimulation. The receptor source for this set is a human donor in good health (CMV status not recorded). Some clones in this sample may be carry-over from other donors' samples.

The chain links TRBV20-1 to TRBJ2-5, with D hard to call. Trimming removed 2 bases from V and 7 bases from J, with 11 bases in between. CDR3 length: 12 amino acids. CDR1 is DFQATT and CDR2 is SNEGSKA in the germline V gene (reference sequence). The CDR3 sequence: CSARPQDATQYF. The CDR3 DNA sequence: TGCAGTGCTAGACCCCAGGACGCGACCCAGTACTTC.

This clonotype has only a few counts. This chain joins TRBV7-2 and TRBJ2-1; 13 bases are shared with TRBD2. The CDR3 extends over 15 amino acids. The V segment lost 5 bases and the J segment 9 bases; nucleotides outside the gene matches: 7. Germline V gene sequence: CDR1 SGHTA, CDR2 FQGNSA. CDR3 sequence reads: CASSRTSGSGTEQFF. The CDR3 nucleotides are TGTGCCAGCAGCCGGACTAGCGGGAGTGGTACTGAGCAGTTCTTC.

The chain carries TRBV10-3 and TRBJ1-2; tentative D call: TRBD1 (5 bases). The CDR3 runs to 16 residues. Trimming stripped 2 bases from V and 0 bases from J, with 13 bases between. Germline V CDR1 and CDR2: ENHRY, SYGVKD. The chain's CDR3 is CAISEKGRGSNYGYTF. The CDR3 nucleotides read TGTGCCATCAGTGAGAAAGGGCGGGGGTCTAACTATGGCTACACCTTC.

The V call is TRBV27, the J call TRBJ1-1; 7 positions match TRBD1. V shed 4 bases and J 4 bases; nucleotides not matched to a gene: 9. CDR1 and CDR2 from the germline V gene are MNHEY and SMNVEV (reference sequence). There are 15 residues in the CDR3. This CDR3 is CASSYSATGVTEAFF. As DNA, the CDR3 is TGTGCCAGCAGTTACTCGGCCACAGGGGTCACTGAAGCTTTCTTT.

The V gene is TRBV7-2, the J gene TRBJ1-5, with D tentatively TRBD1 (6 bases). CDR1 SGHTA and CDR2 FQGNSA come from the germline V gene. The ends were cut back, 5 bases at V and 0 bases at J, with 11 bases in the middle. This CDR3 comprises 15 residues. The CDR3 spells CASSKDSYSNQPQHF. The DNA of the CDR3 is TGTGCCAGCAGCAAGGACAGCTATAGCAATCAGCCCCAGCATTTT. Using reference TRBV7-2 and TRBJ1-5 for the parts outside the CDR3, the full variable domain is GAGVSQSPSNKVTEKGKDVELRCDPISGHTALYWYRQSLGQGLEFLIYFQGNSAPDKSGLPSDRFSAERTGGSVSTLTIQRTQQEDSAVYLCASSKDSYSNQPQHFGDGTRLSIL.

The CDR3: CATTQEAGELFF. For the CDR3, the DNA is TGTGCCACCACGCAAGAGGCCGGGGAGCTGTTTTTT. The rearrangement links TRBV5-4 to TRBJ2-2; D is unclear. This CDR3 spans 12 amino acids. Germline lookup yields CDR1 SGHNT and CDR2 YYREEE (reference sequence). V was clipped by 9 bases and J by 6 bases, with 12 bases between them.

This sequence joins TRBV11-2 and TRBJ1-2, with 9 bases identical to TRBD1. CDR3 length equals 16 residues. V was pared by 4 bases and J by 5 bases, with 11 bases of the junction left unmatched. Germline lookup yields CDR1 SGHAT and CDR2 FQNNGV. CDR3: CASSSNRDRVEYGYTF. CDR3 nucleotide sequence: TGTGCCAGCAGCTCCAACCGGGACAGGGTTGAATATGGCTACACCTTC.

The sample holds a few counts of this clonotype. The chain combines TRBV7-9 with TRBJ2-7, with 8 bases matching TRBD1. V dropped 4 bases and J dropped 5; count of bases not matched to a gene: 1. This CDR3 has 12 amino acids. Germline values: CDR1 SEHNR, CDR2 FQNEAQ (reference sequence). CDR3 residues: CASSWTGNEQYF. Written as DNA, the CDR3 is TGTGCCAGCAGCTGGACAGGGAACGAGCAGTACTTC.

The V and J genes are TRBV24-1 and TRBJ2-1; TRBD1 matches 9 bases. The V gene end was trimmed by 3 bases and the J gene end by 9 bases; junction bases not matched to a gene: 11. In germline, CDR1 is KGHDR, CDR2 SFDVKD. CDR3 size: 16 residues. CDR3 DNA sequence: TGTGCCACCAGTGATCCGACCGGACAGGGGAAAGGTGAGCAGTTCTTC. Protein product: CATSDPTGQGKGEQFF.

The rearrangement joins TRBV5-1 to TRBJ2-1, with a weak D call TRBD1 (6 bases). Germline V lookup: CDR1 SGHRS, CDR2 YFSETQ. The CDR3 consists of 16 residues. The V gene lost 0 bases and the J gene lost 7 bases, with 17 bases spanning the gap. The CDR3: CASSLGGPWTDNEQFF. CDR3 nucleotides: TGCGCCAGCAGCTTGGGGGGACCCTGGACAGATAATGAGCAGTTCTTC. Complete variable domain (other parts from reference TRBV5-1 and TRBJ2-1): KAGVTQTPRYLIKTRGQQVTLSCSPISGHRSVSWYQQTPGQGLQFLFEYFSETQRNKGNFPGRFSGRQFSNSRSEMNVSTLELGDSALYLCASSLGGPWTDNEQFFGPGTRLTVL.

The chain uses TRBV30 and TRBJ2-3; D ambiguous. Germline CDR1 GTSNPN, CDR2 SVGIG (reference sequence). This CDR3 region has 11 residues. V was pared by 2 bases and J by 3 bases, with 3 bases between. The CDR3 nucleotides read TGTGCCTGGAGTCGGACAGATACGCAGTATTTT. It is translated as CAWSRTDTQYF.

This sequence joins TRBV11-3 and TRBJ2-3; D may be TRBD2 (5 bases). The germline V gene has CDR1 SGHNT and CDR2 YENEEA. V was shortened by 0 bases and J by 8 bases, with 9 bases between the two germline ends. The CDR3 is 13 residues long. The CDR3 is CASSLEPGSTQYF. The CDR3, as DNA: TGTGCCAGCAGCTTAGAGCCGGGGAGTACGCAGTATTTT.

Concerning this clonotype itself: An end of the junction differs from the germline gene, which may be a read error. The CDR3 protein is CANSPDSGGTGELFF. CDR3 nucleotide sequence: TGTGCCAACAGCCCCGACTCAGGGGGCACCGGGGAGCTGTTTTTT. The chain joins TRBV7-2 to TRBJ2-2; 7 bases fit TRBD1. This CDR3 has 15 residues. Germline-derived CDR1 and CDR2 are SGHTA and FQGNSA.

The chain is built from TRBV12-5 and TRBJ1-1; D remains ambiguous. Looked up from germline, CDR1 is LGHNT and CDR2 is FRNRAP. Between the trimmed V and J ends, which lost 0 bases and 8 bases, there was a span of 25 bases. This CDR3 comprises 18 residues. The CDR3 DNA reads TGTGCTAGTGGTTTGGTCGTGGGGTCCGCCCTTCCTGCGCTGGAAGCTTTCTTT. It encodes CASGLVVGSALPALEAFF.

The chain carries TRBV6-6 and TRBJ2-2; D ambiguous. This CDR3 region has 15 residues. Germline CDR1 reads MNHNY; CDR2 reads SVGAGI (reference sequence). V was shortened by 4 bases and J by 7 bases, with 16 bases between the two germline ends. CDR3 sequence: CASSSGSGFVGELFF. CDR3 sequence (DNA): TGTGCCAGCAGTTCCGGGTCTGGTTTCGTCGGGGAGCTGTTTTTT.

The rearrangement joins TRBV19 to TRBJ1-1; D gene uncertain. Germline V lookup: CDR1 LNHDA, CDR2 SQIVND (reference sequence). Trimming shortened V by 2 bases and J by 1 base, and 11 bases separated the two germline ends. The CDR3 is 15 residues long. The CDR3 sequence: CASSILRATNTEAFF. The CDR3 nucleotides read TGTGCCAGTAGTATACTCCGGGCCACGAACACTGAAGCTTTCTTT.

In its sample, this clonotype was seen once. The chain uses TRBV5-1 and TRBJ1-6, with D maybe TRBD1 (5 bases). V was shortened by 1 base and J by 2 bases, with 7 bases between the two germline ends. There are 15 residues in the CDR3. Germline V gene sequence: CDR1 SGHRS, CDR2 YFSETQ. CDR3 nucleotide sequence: TGCGCCAGCAGCTTGACAGGTCCCTATAATTCACCCCTCCACTTT. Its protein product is CASSLTGPYNSPLHF.

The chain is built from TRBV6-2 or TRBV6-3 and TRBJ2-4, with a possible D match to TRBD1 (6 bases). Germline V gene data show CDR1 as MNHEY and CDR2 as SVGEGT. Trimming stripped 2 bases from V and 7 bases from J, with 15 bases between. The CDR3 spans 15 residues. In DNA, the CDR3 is TGTGCCAGCAGTTACCTACAGGGTAGAGGTAACATTCAGTACTTC. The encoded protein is CASSYLQGRGNIQYF.

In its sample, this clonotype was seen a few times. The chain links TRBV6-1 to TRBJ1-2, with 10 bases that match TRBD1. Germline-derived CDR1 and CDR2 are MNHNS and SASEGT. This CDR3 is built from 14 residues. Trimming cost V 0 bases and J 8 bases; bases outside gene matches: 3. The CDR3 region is CASSEAGTGDGYTF. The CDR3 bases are TGTGCCAGCAGTGAAGCGGGGACAGGGGACGGCTACACCTTC.

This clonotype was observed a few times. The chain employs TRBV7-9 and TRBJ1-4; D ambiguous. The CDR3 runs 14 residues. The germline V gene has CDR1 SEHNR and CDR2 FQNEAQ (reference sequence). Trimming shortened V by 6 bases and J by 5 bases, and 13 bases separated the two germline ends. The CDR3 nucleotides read TGTGCCAGCAGTCTAGTCGGAGTAAATGAAAAACTGTTTTTT. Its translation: CASSLVGVNEKLFF.

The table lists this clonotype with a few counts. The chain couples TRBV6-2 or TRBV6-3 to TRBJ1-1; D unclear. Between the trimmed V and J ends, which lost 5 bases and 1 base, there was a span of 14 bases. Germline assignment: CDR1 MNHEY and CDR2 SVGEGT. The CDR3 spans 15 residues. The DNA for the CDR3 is TGTGCCAGCAGTCCCGAGGTCCCTCAGAACACTGAAGCTTTCTTT. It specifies CASSPEVPQNTEAFF.

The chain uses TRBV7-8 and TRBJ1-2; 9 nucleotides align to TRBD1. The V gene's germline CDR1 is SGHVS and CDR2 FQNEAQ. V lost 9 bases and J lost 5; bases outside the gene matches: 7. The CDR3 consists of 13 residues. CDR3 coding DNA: TGTGCCAGTGCACAGGGGGCTTTGTATGGCTACACCTTC. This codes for CASAQGALYGYTF.

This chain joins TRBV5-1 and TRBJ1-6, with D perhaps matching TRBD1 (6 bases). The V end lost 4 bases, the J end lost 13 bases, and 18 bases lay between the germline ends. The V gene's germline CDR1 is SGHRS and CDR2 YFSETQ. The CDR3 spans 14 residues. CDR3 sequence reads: CASSKPGTGTPLHF. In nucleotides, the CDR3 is TGCGCCAGCAGCAAGCCCGGTACAGGGACCCCCCTCCACTTT.

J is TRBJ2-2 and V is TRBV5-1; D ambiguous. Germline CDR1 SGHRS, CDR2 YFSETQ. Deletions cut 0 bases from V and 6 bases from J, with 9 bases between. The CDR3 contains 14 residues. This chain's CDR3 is CASSLGAVSGELFF. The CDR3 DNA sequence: TGCGCCAGCAGCTTGGGGGCGGTCTCCGGGGAGCTGTTTTTT.

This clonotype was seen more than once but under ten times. Written as DNA, the CDR3 is TGTGCCAGCAGCTTAGGTCCGGGAGGGGCAGATACGCAGTATTTT. Translation gives CASSLGPGGADTQYF. The chain uses TRBV7-2 and TRBJ2-3; 8 positions match TRBD2. This CDR3 has 15 amino acids. Trimming removed 1 base from V and 4 bases from J; junction bases left unmatched: 4. Germline assignment: CDR1 SGHTA and CDR2 FQGNSA.